This TCR beta chain is drawn from a study of cytomegalovirus exposure and HLA in healthy donors. General observations from the study: Sequencing depth across donors, presence/absence analyses assumed, was roughly uniform. When the data were analyzed later, several of the most significant clusters appeared to be linked to common viral pathogens. Trimming of TCR beta V- and J-genes showed a link, identified in a later analysis, to a missense DCLRE1C variant.

Regarding this clone: The target antigen is unknown.

13 Jbeta primers and 60 Vbeta primers were used for the PCR. Clones were sequenced by immunoSEQ multiplex PCR, and TCRdb holds only the in-frame ones, with some missing. The repertoire includes 85,000 to 120,000 clones, roughly 80% of them detected once, and 2% to 3% sits in the top ten. The CDR3 length is 15 residues. Trimming cost V 4 bases and J 5 bases, with 17 bases left between them. Germline lookup yields CDR1 MGHDK and CDR2 SYGVNS. The source is a man between 40 and 49 years old in good health and CMV-seronegative. Material for sequencing was PBMCs. The chain has TRBV25-1 and TRBJ1-1; the D gene is possibly TRBD1 (6 bases). CDR3 in amino acids: CASSGNRDLGTEAFF. In DNA form, the CDR3 reads TGTGCCAGCAGTGGTAACAGGGACCTTGGAACTGAAGCTTTCTTT.